This T cell receptor beta chain was identified in a study of identical twins. MiXCR, run by TCRdb on the 5' RACE reads, gives a single entry per CDR3 protein. The sample has 300,000 to 350,000 distinct CDR3 sequences; 9% to 15% are singletons. Germline loops: CDR1 DFQATT, CDR2 SNEGSKA (reference sequence). V gave up 0 bases and J gave up 3 bases; unmatched junction bases: 7. There are 17 residues in the CDR3. These data were also filed under a second study, of yellow fever vaccine responses in identical twins.

Sequencing was carried out using CD8+ T cells sorted from blood. This TCR came from a woman aged 18-35 years in good health. The chain uses TRBV20-1 and TRBJ2-2, with TRBD2 identical over 10 bases. The CDR3 reads CSARDPSGGWDTGELFF. CDR3 DNA sequence: TGCAGTGCTAGAGATCCTAGCGGGGGCTGGGACACCGGGGAGCTGTTTTTT.